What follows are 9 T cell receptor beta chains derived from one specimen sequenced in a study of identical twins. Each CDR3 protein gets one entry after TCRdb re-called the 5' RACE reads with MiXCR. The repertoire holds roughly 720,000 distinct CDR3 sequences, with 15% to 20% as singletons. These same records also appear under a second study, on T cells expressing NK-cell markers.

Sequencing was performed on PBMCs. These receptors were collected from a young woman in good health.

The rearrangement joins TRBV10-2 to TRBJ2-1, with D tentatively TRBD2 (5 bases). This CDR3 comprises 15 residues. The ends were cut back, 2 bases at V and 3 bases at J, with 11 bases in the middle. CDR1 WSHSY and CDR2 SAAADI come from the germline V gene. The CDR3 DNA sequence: TGCGCCAGCAGTGAGCCGGGGAACTTCTACAATGAGCAGTTCTTC. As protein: CASSEPGNFYNEQFF.

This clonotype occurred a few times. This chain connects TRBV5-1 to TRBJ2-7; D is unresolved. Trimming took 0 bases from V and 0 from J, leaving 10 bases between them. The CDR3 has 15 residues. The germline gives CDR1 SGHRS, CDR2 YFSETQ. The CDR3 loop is CASSLGVQSSYEQYF. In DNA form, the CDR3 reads TGCGCCAGCAGCTTGGGGGTACAGAGCTCCTACGAGCAGTACTTC.

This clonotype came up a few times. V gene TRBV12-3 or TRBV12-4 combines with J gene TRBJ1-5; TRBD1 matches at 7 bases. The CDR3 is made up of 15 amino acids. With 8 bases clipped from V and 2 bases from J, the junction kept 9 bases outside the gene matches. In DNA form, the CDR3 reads TGTGCCAGCCACCTGGGAGGGGGCGGCAATCAGCCCCAGCATTTT. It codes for CASHLGGGGNQPQHF.

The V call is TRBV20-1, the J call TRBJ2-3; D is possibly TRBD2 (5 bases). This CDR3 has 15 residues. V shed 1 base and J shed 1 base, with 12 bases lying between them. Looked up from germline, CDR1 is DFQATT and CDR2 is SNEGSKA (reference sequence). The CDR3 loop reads CSARVPGSGTDTQYF. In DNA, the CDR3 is TGCAGTGCTAGAGTTCCGGGATCTGGCACAGATACGCAGTATTTT.

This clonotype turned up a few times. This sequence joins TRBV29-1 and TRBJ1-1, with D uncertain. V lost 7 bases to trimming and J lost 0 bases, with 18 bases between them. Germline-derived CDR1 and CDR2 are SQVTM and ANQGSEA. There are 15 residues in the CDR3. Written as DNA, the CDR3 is TGCAGCGCCGTCCCCCGGCCCCGATTGAACACTGAAGCTTTCTTT. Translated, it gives CSAVPRPRLNTEAFF.

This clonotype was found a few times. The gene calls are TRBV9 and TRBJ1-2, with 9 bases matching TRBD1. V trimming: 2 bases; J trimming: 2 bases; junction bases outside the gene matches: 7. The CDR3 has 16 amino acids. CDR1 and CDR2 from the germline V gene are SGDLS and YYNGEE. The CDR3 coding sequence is TGTGCCAGCAGCGTGAATACGGACAGGGGAAACTATGGCTACACCTTC. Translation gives CASSVNTDRGNYGYTF. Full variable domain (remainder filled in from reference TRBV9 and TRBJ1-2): DSGVTQTPKHLITATGQRVTLRCSPRSGDLSVYWYQQSLDQGLQFLIQYYNGEERAKGNILERFSAQQFPDLHSELNLSSLELGDSALYFCASSVNTDRGNYGYTFGSGTRLTVV.

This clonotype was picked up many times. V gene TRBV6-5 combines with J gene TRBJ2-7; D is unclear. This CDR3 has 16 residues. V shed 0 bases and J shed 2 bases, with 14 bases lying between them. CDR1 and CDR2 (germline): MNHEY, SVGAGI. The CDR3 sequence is CASSYSFTDPTYEQYF. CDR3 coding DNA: TGTGCCAGCAGTTACTCTTTTACGGACCCCACCTACGAGCAGTACTTC.

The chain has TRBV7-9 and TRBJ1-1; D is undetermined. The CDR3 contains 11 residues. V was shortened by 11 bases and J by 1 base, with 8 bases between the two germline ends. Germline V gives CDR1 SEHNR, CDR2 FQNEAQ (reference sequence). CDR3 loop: CAPDPNTEAFF. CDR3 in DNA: TGTGCCCCTGACCCGAACACTGAAGCTTTCTTT.

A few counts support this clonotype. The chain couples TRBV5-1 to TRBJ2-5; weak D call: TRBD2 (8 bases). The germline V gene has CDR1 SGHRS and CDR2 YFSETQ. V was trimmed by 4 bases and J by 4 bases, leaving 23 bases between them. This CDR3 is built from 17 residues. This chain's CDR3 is CASSPIVGTRTGETQYF. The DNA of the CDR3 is TGCGCCAGCAGCCCGATTGTCGGGACTAGGACAGGAGAGACCCAGTACTTC.